Sequencing of this T cell receptor beta chain was carried out in a study of beta chain features in type 1 diabetes. As for the study in general: Analysis included around 110,000,000 sorted cells drawn from all samples.

Study-wide points: Among type 1 diabetes patients, VDJ junctions had fewer insertions and more deletions.

Sequencing targeted expressed TCRB transcripts, as all isolated RNA had been reverse transcribed. Method: immunoSEQ multiplex PCR; TCRdb's copy keeps in-frame clones and lacks some. The sample contains roughly 230,000 clones, over 7.5% of which appear only once. A few counts support this clone. The antigen remains unidentified. Germline CDR1 reads SGDLS; CDR2 reads YYNGEE. This CDR3 has 15 amino acids. The V segment lost 4 bases and the J segment 1 base; nucleotides outside the gene matches: 5. Each sorted population was over 95% pure. Sequenced sample: naive CD4+ T cells from blood. The clonotype originates from a woman aged 18 to 35 in good health. V is TRBV9 and J is TRBJ2-1; 7 positions agree with TRBD2. In DNA form, the CDR3 reads TGTGCCAGCAGCACCTTAGCGGGTTCCTACAATGAGCAGTTCTTC. It is translated as CASSTLAGSYNEQFF.